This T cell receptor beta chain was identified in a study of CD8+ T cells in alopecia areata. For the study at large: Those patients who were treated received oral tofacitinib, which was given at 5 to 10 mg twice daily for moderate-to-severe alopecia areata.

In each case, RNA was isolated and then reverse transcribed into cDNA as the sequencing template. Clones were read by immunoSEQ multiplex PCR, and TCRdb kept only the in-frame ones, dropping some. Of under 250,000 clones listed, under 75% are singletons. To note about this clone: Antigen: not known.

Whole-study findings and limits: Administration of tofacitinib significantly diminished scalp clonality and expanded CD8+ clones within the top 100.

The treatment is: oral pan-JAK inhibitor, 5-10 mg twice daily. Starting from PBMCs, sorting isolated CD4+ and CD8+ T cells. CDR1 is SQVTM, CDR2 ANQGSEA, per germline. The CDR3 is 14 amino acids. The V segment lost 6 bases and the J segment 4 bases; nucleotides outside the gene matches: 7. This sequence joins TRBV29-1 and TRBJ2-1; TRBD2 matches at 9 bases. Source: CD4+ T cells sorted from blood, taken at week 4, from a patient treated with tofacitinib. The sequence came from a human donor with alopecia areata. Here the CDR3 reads CSVRGGGVYNEQFF. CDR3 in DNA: TGCAGCGTACGTGGCGGGGGGGTATACAATGAGCAGTTCTTC.